These 6 T cell receptor beta chains originate from one sample sequenced in a study of PD-L1 blockade in urothelial cancer. Libraries were prepared by immunoSEQ multiplex PCR; TCRdb keeps only in-frame clonotypes and omits some of them. The sample shows fewer than 40,000 clones, 85% to 90% of them seen only once. The sequencing used PBMCs, collected around atezolizumab (anti-PD-L1) treatment. These receptors all come from a man aged 45-60 years with urothelial cancer.

V gene TRBV19 combines with J gene TRBJ1-1; TRBD1 matches 10 bases. With V trimmed by 9 bases and J by 1 base, 17 bases remained unmatched. The CDR3 has 18 amino acids. Germline V gene data show CDR1 as LNHDA and CDR2 as SQIVND (reference sequence). CDR3 bases: TGTGCCAGCTCCGAATTCGACAGGGGGCGCATTAGGAACACTGAAGCTTTCTTT. Translated: CASSEFDRGRIRNTEAFF.

This sequence joins TRBV18 and TRBJ2-7; a possible D gene is TRBD1 (5 bases). Germline V gene data show CDR1 as KGHSH and CDR2 as LQKENI. The CDR3 runs 16 residues. The V end lost 3 bases, the J end lost 2 bases, and 17 bases lay between the germline ends. CDR3 amino acids: CASSPVGAGLAYEQYF. CDR3 nucleotide sequence: TGTGCCAGCTCACCCGTAGGGGCAGGTTTAGCCTACGAGCAGTACTTC.

The chain has TRBV29-1 and TRBJ2-3; D might be TRBD2 (7 bases). Germline CDR1 and CDR2: SQVTM and ANQGSEA. Trimming took 6 bases from V and 2 from J, leaving 18 bases between them. The CDR3 has 15 amino acids. This CDR3 is CSVLGGASVTDTQYF. The CDR3 DNA reads as TGCAGCGTCCTTGGGGGGGCTAGCGTCACAGATACGCAGTATTTT.

This chain links TRBV19 with TRBJ1-5; no reliable D call. Germline V CDR1 and CDR2: LNHDA, SQIVND (reference sequence). CDR3 length equals 14 residues. V shed 7 bases and J shed 5 bases, with 15 bases lying between them. The CDR3: CASTNPRPDQPQHF. In DNA, the CDR3 is TGTGCCAGTACCAACCCTAGGCCGGATCAGCCCCAGCATTTT.

This sequence joins TRBV5-8 and TRBJ1-5; 8 nucleotides line up with TRBD1. The V gene's germline CDR1 is SGHTS and CDR2 YDEGEE. V shed 0 bases and J 7 bases; nucleotides not matched to a gene: 6. CDR3 size: 15 residues. This CDR3 is CASSLVTTGVQPQHF. The CDR3 DNA reads TGTGCCAGCAGCTTGGTTACGACAGGGGTCCAGCCCCAGCATTTT.

The sample holds one count of this clone. This chain joins TRBV5-1 and TRBJ2-3; 11 bases match TRBD2. CDR1 is SGHRS, CDR2 YFSETQ, per germline. V was pared by 0 bases and J by 1 base, with 10 bases of the junction left unmatched. The CDR3 spans 19 residues. The CDR3 coding sequence is TGCGCCAGCAGCTTGGGCGCTAGCGGGGGGCCGAGCGGCACAGATACGCAGTATTTT. Protein: CASSLGASGGPSGTDTQYF.